This TCR beta chain was retrieved from a study of CD8 T cells in ankylosing spondylitis. Notes on the study in general: A motif of several highly homologous TCR beta variants was seen as apparently characteristic of ankylosing spondylitis blood. Prior work had noted some motif variants in reactive arthritis blood and synovial fluid. Significantly higher representation of disease-linked clones was reported for matched ankylosing spondylitis synovial fluid.

For TCR beta, libraries came from quantitative 5'-RACE with molecular barcodes. TCRdb reanalysed the 5' RACE reads using MiXCR and keeps one entry per CDR3 protein. The profile covers some 39,000 distinct CDR3 sequences, with under 15% appearing a single time and about 30% taken by the ten largest. V was cut by 0 bases and J by 4 bases, with 9 bases left in between. Germline CDR1 and CDR2: MGHRA and YSYEKL. This CDR3 contains 14 residues. This clonotype appeared many times. Its target is not known. This chain joins TRBV4-1 and TRBJ1-2, with a weak D call TRBD1 (5 bases). This TCR came from a male donor with ankylosing spondylitis. The sequencing sample was made of synovial fluid, either unsorted or a sorted T cell fraction (not recorded which). The CDR3 loop is CASSQDSRGYGYTF. CDR3 nucleotide sequence: TGCGCCAGCAGCCAAGATTCGAGGGGCTATGGCTACACCTTC.